The next 26 T cell receptor beta chains were all read from a single sample in a study of blood T cell repertoires in COVID-19 (dated by TCRdb to 2018 to 2021). The library was built by means of the immunoSEQ multiplex PCR assay. TCRdb holds this immuneACCESS table with in-frame rearrangements only. Some clones are missing; in checked studies, unresolved V genes explain under half, and the rest has no known cause. Within this sample are 200,000 or so clones, with more than 65% of them counted one time only. 7% to 9% of the sample is held by the ten biggest clonotypes. What was sequenced was PBMCs or T cells enriched from blood (not recorded which). These receptors originate from a man in his forties or fifties who had recovered from COVID-19.

This clone was seen once. This sequence joins TRBV28 and TRBJ2-2, with D maybe TRBD1 (6 bases). CDR3 size: 16 residues. Germline values: CDR1 MDHEN, CDR2 SYDVKM. Trimming removed 6 bases at V and 5 bases at J, with 19 bases between. The CDR3 sequence is CASRPLSGHGTGELFF. The CDR3 nucleotides are TGTGCCAGCAGACCCCTGTCGGGACATGGGACCGGGGAGCTGTTTTTT. The variable domain in full, completed from reference TRBV28 and TRBJ2-2, reads DVKVTQSSRYLVKRTGEKVFLECVQDMDHENMFWYRQDPGLGLRLIYFSYDVKMKEKGDIPEGYSVSREKKERFSLILESASTNQTSMYLCASRPLSGHGTGELFFGEGSRLTVL.

V and J are TRBV27 and TRBJ1-1; 10 bases are a match to TRBD1. Germline loops: CDR1 MNHEY, CDR2 SMNVEV (reference sequence). CDR3 length: 16 amino acids. Germline trimming cut 8 bases from V and 0 bases from J; bases unmatched to any gene: 9. The CDR3 DNA follows: TGTGCCAGCGCCGGGACAGGGGTGTGGATGAACACTGAAGCTTTCTTT. Its protein product is CASAGTGVWMNTEAFF.

This chain connects TRBV19 to TRBJ1-1, with a tentative D call TRBD1 (5 bases). The CDR3 is made up of 17 amino acids. Trimming shortened V by 3 bases and J by 1 base, and 18 bases separated the two germline ends. The V gene's germline CDR1 is LNHDA and CDR2 SQIVND (reference sequence). The CDR3 nucleotides are TGTGCCAGTAGTATCGGGGGGTCCGTGTATTCGAACACTGAAGCTTTCTTT. Translating gives CASSIGGSVYSNTEAFF.

The V call is TRBV27, the J call TRBJ2-6; unclear D gene. The CDR3 has 14 amino acids. Between the trimmed V and J ends, which lost 5 bases and 0 bases, there was a span of 5 bases. The germline gives CDR1 MNHEY, CDR2 SMNVEV (reference sequence). As DNA, the CDR3 is TGTGCCAGCAGTCCCCTCTCTGGGGCCAACGTCCTGACTTTC. This translates into CASSPLSGANVLTF.

The J gene is TRBJ2-1, the V gene TRBV3-1 (or the pseudogene TRBV3-2); perhaps TRBD1 as D (6 bases). Germline CDR1 is LGHDT and CDR2 is YNNKEL (reference sequence). Trimming left V 0 bases short and J 11 bases short, with 11 bases between. This CDR3 has 13 amino acids. The CDR3 DNA sequence: TGTGCCAGCAGCCAAGATTTCAGGGGAAAGCAGTTCTTC. Encoded protein: CASSQDFRGKQFF.

The chain links TRBV7-9 to TRBJ2-3, with 13 bases matching TRBD2. The CDR3 is 19 amino acids. The V gene's germline CDR1 is SEHNR and CDR2 FQNEAQ (reference sequence). With V trimmed by 6 bases and J by 6 bases, 18 bases remained unmatched. DNA for the CDR3: TGTGCCAGCAGTCCACTAGCGGGGGGGTTAAGGGGTCAGTCGGATACGCAGTATTTT. This codes for CASSPLAGGLRGQSDTQYF.

On this clone: One junction end does not reproduce the germline sequence, and a read error may be involved. The chain links TRBV10-2 to TRBJ1-5; 8 positions agree with TRBD1. The CDR3 sequence is 16 residues long. Germline values: CDR1 WSHSY, CDR2 SAAADI. The CDR3 loop is CASSDTGTGRNQPQHF. The DNA of the CDR3 is TGCGCCAGCAGTGATACCGGGACAGGTCGCAACCAGCCCCAGCATTTT.

This CDR3 reads CASSEQGIGYTF. DNA of the CDR3: TGTGCCAGCAGTGAACAGGGTATCGGCTACACCTTC. The rearrangement uses TRBV6-1 and TRBJ1-2; TRBD1 might be the D (5 bases). From germline, CDR1 is MNHNS and CDR2 SASEGT. Trimming pared 2 bases from V and 8 bases from J, leaving 9 bases between. CDR3 length: 12 residues.

The chain couples TRBV30 to TRBJ1-6; D might be TRBD1 (6 bases). Germline values: CDR1 GTSNPN, CDR2 SVGIG (reference sequence). Trimming removed 7 bases from V and 7 bases from J, with 11 bases in between. The CDR3 spans 12 residues. The CDR3 is CALTRGNSPLHF. The CDR3 DNA reads as TGTGCCTTAACCAGGGGAAATTCACCCCTCCACTTT.

The chain joins TRBV7-2 to TRBJ2-1; 8 bases fit TRBD2. There are 14 residues in the CDR3. J gave up 9 bases and V 4 bases, and 8 bases lay outside the gene matches. Germline assignment: CDR1 SGHTA and CDR2 FQGNSA. The DNA for the CDR3 is TGTGCCAGCAGCTACGCCGGGACTAGGGGTGAGCAGTTCTTC. Amino acids: CASSYAGTRGEQFF.

The chain carries TRBV4-2 and TRBJ2-7, with TRBD2 as a possible D gene (5 bases). This CDR3 contains 15 residues. Germline-derived CDR1 and CDR2 are LGHNA and YNFKEQ. V was shortened by 0 bases and J by 0 bases, with 9 bases between the two germline ends. CDR3 in DNA: TGTGCCAGCAGCCAAGATCCAGGACTCTCCTACGAGCAGTACTTC. It codes for CASSQDPGLSYEQYF.

The chain employs TRBV7-9 and TRBJ2-5, with 14 bases aligning to TRBD2. Germline V lookup: CDR1 SEHNR, CDR2 FQNEAQ (reference sequence). V was pared by 5 bases and J by 5 bases, with 7 bases of the junction left unmatched. The CDR3 loop spans 16 amino acids. This CDR3 is CASSPRLAGGTETQYF. CDR3 nucleotides: TGTGCCAGCAGCCCACGACTAGCGGGGGGGACGGAGACCCAGTACTTC.

V usage is TRBV11-2 and J usage is TRBJ1-4; D is uncertain. The germline V and J ends were trimmed by 0 bases and 8 bases, with 10 bases remaining between them. The CDR3 has 14 residues. Germline V gene data show CDR1 as SGHAT and CDR2 as FQNNGV. CDR3 sequence (DNA): TGTGCCAGCAGCTTAGAGGCAGGTGGGGAAAAACTGTTTTTT. Amino acids: CASSLEAGGEKLFF.

The CDR3 coding sequence is TGTGCCAGCAGCAATGGTCCTAGCGGGGTAAAATACGAGCAGTACTTC. It translates to CASSNGPSGVKYEQYF. The chain couples TRBV21-1 to TRBJ2-7; the table names TRBD2, a call not compared with the DNA. TRBV21-1 is noted as a pseudogene. This CDR3 spans 16 amino acids.

This clone was observed a few times. The rearrangement joins TRBV6-4 to TRBJ2-6, with TRBD2 identical over 9 bases. V dropped 0 bases and J dropped 0; count of bases not matched to a gene: 0. Per germline, CDR1 MRHNA and CDR2 SNTAGT. There are 17 residues in the CDR3. The DNA of the CDR3 is TGTGCCAGCAGTGACTCTAGCGGGGGCTCTGGGGCCAACGTCCTGACTTTC. Residues: CASSDSSGGSGANVLTF.

This sequence joins TRBV7-9 and TRBJ1-5; 9 nucleotides line up with TRBD1. The CDR3 is 16 residues long. From germline, CDR1 is SEHNR and CDR2 FQNEAQ (reference sequence). J gave up 3 bases and V 1 base, and 4 bases lay outside the gene matches. CDR3 in amino acids: CASSLGDRAPNQPQHF. In DNA form, the CDR3 reads TGTGCCAGCAGCTTAGGGGACAGGGCCCCCAATCAGCCCCAGCATTTT.

V gene TRBV7-2 combines with J gene TRBJ2-5; TRBD1 might be the D (6 bases). Trimming left V 5 bases short and J 5 bases short, with 15 bases between. Germline loops: CDR1 SGHTA, CDR2 FQGNSA. The CDR3 loop spans 14 amino acids. DNA of the CDR3: TGTGCCAGCAGCCCCGGACAGATAGACGAGACCCAGTACTTC. This gives the protein CASSPGQIDETQYF.

The genes are TRBV27 and TRBJ1-6; TRBD1 aligns across 10 bases. The CDR3 is 16 amino acids. V shed 4 bases, J shed 10 bases, and the junction held 10 bases outside the gene matches. CDR1 is MNHEY and CDR2 is SMNVEV in the germline V gene (reference sequence). The CDR3 DNA is TGTGCCAGCAGTTCCGGACAGGGGGTGCTTCGGTCACCCCTCCACTTT. This sequence encodes CASSSGQGVLRSPLHF.

This clone has just a few counts. The genes are TRBV30 and TRBJ2-7, with D possibly being TRBD1 (5 bases). The CDR3 contains 13 residues. Per germline, CDR1 GTSNPN and CDR2 SVGIG (reference sequence). V lost 2 bases and J lost 4, with 12 bases in between. The CDR3 protein is CAWSRGQNYEQYF. The CDR3 DNA reads TGTGCCTGGAGTAGGGGCCAGAATTACGAGCAGTACTTC.

The chain employs TRBV2 and TRBJ2-2, with 16 bases identical to TRBD2. V lost 7 bases to trimming and J lost 4 bases; unmatched junction nucleotides: 21. The CDR3 extends over 22 amino acids. Germline CDR1 is SNHLY and CDR2 is FYNNEI. The CDR3 nucleotides are TGTGCCAGCACCGAATCAATACCGGGACTAGCGGGGGGGCCTCACAGCACCGGGGAGCTGTTTTTT. Amino acids: CASTESIPGLAGGPHSTGELFF.

There are a few counts of this clone. The V gene is TRBV3-1 (or the pseudogene TRBV3-2), the J gene TRBJ2-7; 10 nucleotides agree with TRBD1. The V segment lost 4 bases and the J segment 2 bases; nucleotides outside the gene matches: 5. Germline CDR1 reads LGHDT; CDR2 reads YNNKEL (reference sequence). The CDR3 is 15 amino acids. In DNA, the CDR3 is TGTGCCAGCAGCCGATCTGGACAGGGGGCCTACGAGCAGTACTTC. Translation: CASSRSGQGAYEQYF.

This rearrangement joins TRBV3-1 (or the pseudogene TRBV3-2) to TRBJ1-2, with a tentative D call TRBD1 (6 bases). This CDR3 is 14 amino acids long. Germline CDR1 LGHDT, CDR2 YNNKEL (reference sequence). V was clipped by 0 bases and J by 7 bases, with 12 bases between them. The CDR3 DNA is TGTGCCAGCAGCCAAGATCCGGCAGGGGCTGGCTACACCTTC. Translation: CASSQDPAGAGYTF.

The V and J genes are TRBV13 and TRBJ2-4; D not resolved. The germline V gene has CDR1 PRHDT and CDR2 FYEKMQ (reference sequence). The length of the CDR3 is 13 residues. Trimming took off 5 bases at V and 9 bases at J, with 14 bases between the two ends. CDR3 sequence (DNA): TGTGCCAGCAGCGCCAGAGCGACGGGCATTCAGTACTTC. Its protein product is CASSARATGIQYF.

This rearrangement joins TRBV4-3 to TRBJ2-3; the D gene is possibly TRBD2 (5 bases). Germline V gene sequence: CDR1 LGHNA, CDR2 YSLEER. Between the trimmed V and J ends, which lost 0 bases and 3 bases, there was a span of 10 bases. The CDR3 sequence is 15 residues long. The CDR3: CASSQDGGWTDTQYF. CDR3 in DNA: TGCGCCAGCAGCCAAGATGGCGGGTGGACAGATACGCAGTATTTT.

This chain uses TRBV10-1 with TRBJ2-5; TRBD1 matches at 9 bases. Germline lookup yields CDR1 WNHNN and CDR2 SYGVQD (reference sequence). This CDR3 region has 16 residues. The V and J ends lost 5 bases and 4 bases, in that order; junction bases with no gene match: 11. CDR3: CASSRTPGQGGETQYF. The CDR3, as DNA: TGCGCCAGCAGTCGTACCCCGGGACAGGGAGGAGAGACCCAGTACTTC.

This chain connects TRBV7-9 to TRBJ1-6, with 7 bases aligning to TRBD1. The V gene end was trimmed by 3 bases and the J gene end by 9 bases; junction bases not matched to a gene: 11. CDR1 and CDR2 (germline): SEHNR, FQNEAQ (reference sequence). This CDR3 comprises 16 residues. CDR3 protein: CASSFASGGGGSPLHF. The CDR3 coding sequence is TGTGCCAGCAGCTTCGCCTCAGGGGGAGGAGGTTCACCCCTCCACTTT.